The 28 T cell receptor beta chains listed next were all sequenced from one sample in a study of brain T cells in children with intractable seizures. The assay was immunoSEQ multiplex PCR, and TCRdb's table has in-frame clones only and misses some. The table shows under 400,000 clones, with about 94% occurring only once. Time point noted: blood from clinic visit 5 months post-surgery; TSC patient then seizure free. The sample in question was peripheral blood, obtained approximately 5 months after surgery. These receptor sequences come from a boy under two years old with tuberous sclerosis and intractable seizures.

This chain links TRBV6-5 with TRBJ1-4; 8 nucleotides agree with TRBD1. Germline V gene lookup returns CDR1 MNHEY and CDR2 SVGAGI. The junction had 10 bases not matched to a gene; V was cut back by 6 bases and J by 7 bases. The CDR3 is made up of 15 amino acids. CDR3 sequence reads: CASRKDRVMGEKLFF. The CDR3 DNA reads TGTGCCAGCAGGAAGGACAGGGTAATGGGTGAAAAACTGTTTTTT.

This clone was counted a single time. The gene calls are TRBV3-1 (or the pseudogene TRBV3-2) and TRBJ2-7; no firm D call. The V and J ends lost 0 bases and 3 bases respectively, with 6 bases between them. This CDR3 region has 13 residues. Germline V gene lookup returns CDR1 LGHDT and CDR2 YNNKEL (reference sequence). This chain's CDR3 is CASSQEVGYEQYF. CDR3 DNA: TGTGCCAGCAGCCAAGAAGTAGGCTACGAGCAGTACTTC.

CDR3 loop: CASSLDSGQGAYGGYTF. In nucleotides, the CDR3 is TGTGCCAGCAGTTTAGACAGTGGACAGGGGGCTTACGGTGGCTACACCTTC. The chain uses TRBV28 and TRBJ1-2, with TRBD1 matching over 11 bases. V lost 2 bases and J lost 7; bases outside the gene matches: 12. Germline V lookup: CDR1 MDHEN, CDR2 SYDVKM. The CDR3 consists of 17 residues.

This rearrangement joins TRBV7-9 to TRBJ1-2; 7 bases fit TRBD1. CDR1 and CDR2 from the germline V gene are SEHNR and FQNEAQ (reference sequence). The J segment lost 1 base and the V segment lost 5 bases, leaving 13 bases of the junction unmatched. This CDR3 is built from 17 residues. The CDR3 here is CASSPTGTLNSNYGYTF. CDR3 in DNA: TGTGCCAGCAGCCCGACAGGGACCCTAAATAGTAACTATGGCTACACCTTC.

V is TRBV24-1 and J is TRBJ1-1, with 9 nucleotides matching TRBD1. Unmatched junction bases numbered 7, after V lost 3 bases and J lost 0 bases. CDR3 length equals 17 residues. Germline CDR1 reads KGHDR; CDR2 reads SFDVKD. DNA of the CDR3: TGTGCCACCAGTGATCCTAGGACAGGGGAGATGAACACTGAAGCTTTCTTT. Translating it yields CATSDPRTGEMNTEAFF.

The CDR3 reads CASSLDSAYGYTF. In nucleotides, the CDR3 is TGTGCCAGCAGCTTGGACAGCGCCTATGGCTACACCTTC. The chain couples TRBV5-4 to TRBJ1-2; D gene ambiguous. The CDR3 extends over 13 amino acids. The V and J ends lost 0 bases and 4 bases respectively, with 7 bases between them. The germline CDR1 and CDR2 sequences are SGHNT and YYREEE (reference sequence).

This sequence joins TRBV7-9 and TRBJ1-1; D gene uncertain. The CDR3 covers 14 residues. V lost 5 bases and J lost 0, with 10 bases in between. Germline V gene sequence: CDR1 SEHNR, CDR2 FQNEAQ (reference sequence). The CDR3 coding sequence is TGTGCCAGCAGCCCCCCGCCCTTGAACACTGAAGCTTTCTTT. It yields the protein CASSPPPLNTEAFF.

This clone was detected only once. Within the sample, other DNA sequences also encode this same CDR3. The genes are TRBV6-5 and TRBJ2-7, with 9 bases identical to TRBD1. Germline V CDR1 and CDR2: MNHEY, SVGAGI. The V gene end was trimmed by 5 bases and the J gene end by 4 bases; junction bases not matched to a gene: 6. The CDR3 contains 14 residues. This CDR3 is CASSPGQGAYEQYF. The CDR3 coding sequence is TGTGCCAGCAGTCCGGGACAGGGCGCTTACGAGCAGTACTTC.

A note on this clone: One end of the junction fails to match germline, which may point to a read error. This chain uses TRBV7-7 with TRBJ1-1; D uncertain. The CDR3 runs 15 residues. Looked up from germline, CDR1 is SSHAT and CDR2 is FNYEAQ (reference sequence). The CDR3 here is CASSPDPGLNTEAFF. CDR3 in DNA: TGTGCTAGCAGCCCAGATCCGGGGTTGAACACTGAAGCTTTCTTT.

Only one count was recorded for this clone. V usage is TRBV28 and J usage is TRBJ2-1, with D perhaps matching TRBD2 (6 bases). Germline V gene sequence: CDR1 MDHEN, CDR2 SYDVKM. Deletions cut 5 bases from V and 9 bases from J, with 17 bases between. CDR3 length equals 14 residues. The CDR3 DNA follows: TGTGCCAGCAGTGGCGGCGGTCTGGGGGGTGAGCAGTTCTTC. It yields the protein CASSGGGLGGEQFF.

This chain connects TRBV2 to TRBJ1-6; 7 bases match TRBD1. After removal of 6 bases from V and 5 bases from J, the junction contained 10 bases not matched to a gene. This CDR3 comprises 16 residues. CDR1 and CDR2 (germline): SNHLY, FYNNEI. The CDR3 bases are TGTGCCAGCAGCTTAGACAGGGTGCGGCATAATTCACCCCTCCACTTT. Amino acids: CASSLDRVRHNSPLHF.

The chain employs TRBV6-5 and TRBJ1-1; 9 positions match TRBD1. V was pared by 5 bases and J by 7 bases, with 5 bases of the junction left unmatched. The V gene's germline CDR1 is MNHEY and CDR2 SVGAGI. The CDR3 is made up of 13 amino acids. The CDR3 DNA reads as TGTGCCAGCAGTCAGACAGGGGGGGGTGAAGCTTTCTTT. Protein product: CASSQTGGGEAFF.

This clone is a singleton in its sample. This rearrangement joins TRBV7-9 to TRBJ1-5; 7 nucleotides line up with TRBD1. With 5 bases clipped from V and 9 bases from J, the junction kept 7 bases outside the gene matches. In germline, CDR1 is SEHNR, CDR2 FQNEAQ (reference sequence). CDR3 length: 13 residues. CDR3 coding DNA: TGTGCCAGCAGCACAAAGCAGGGGGGGCCCCAGCATTTT. Translation: CASSTKQGGPQHF.

As regards this clone: The sample carries other DNA sequences with the same CDR3. The chain joins TRBV2 to TRBJ2-1, with a possible D match to TRBD1 (5 bases). V lost 2 bases, J lost 0 bases, and 8 bases lay in between. The CDR3 has 15 residues. Germline V CDR1 and CDR2: SNHLY, FYNNEI. CDR3: CASSEQGSSYNEQFF. In nucleotides, the CDR3 is TGTGCCAGCAGTGAACAGGGTAGCTCCTACAATGAGCAGTTCTTC.

In DNA, the CDR3 is TGTGCCAGCAGTGAAGTCAACTACGAGCAGTACTTC. It yields the protein CASSEVNYEQYF. This chain joins TRBV6-1 and TRBJ2-7, with D unclear. V was cut by 1 base and J by 3 bases, with 4 bases left in between. Germline CDR1 MNHNS, CDR2 SASEGT. The CDR3 loop spans 12 amino acids.

The chain employs TRBV4-1 and TRBJ2-1; 12 positions match TRBD2. V was clipped by 4 bases and J by 4 bases; unmatched bases: 8. The germline V gene has CDR1 MGHRA and CDR2 YSYEKL. The CDR3 extends over 17 amino acids. CDR3 sequence reads: CASSPSTSGGLYNEQFF. CDR3 coding DNA: TGCGCCAGCAGCCCAAGTACTAGCGGGGGGTTATACAATGAGCAGTTCTTC.

This clone was seen more than once but under ten times. The genes are TRBV7-9 and TRBJ2-3; 11 nucleotides align to TRBD2. Germline CDR1 is SEHNR and CDR2 is FQNEAQ (reference sequence). Trimming cost V 3 bases and J 4 bases; bases outside gene matches: 9. This CDR3 has 17 residues. The CDR3 bases are TGTGCCAGCAGCTTCCCTCCTCGACTAGCGGGGCCAGATACGCAGTATTTT. It specifies CASSFPPRLAGPDTQYF. Full variable domain (outside the CDR3, taken from reference TRBV7-9 and TRBJ2-3): DTGVSQNPRHKITKRGQNVTFRCDPISEHNRLYWYRQTLGQGPEFLTYFQNEAQLEKSRLLSDRFSAERPKGSFSTLEIQRTEQGDSAMYLCASSFPPRLAGPDTQYFGPGTRLTVL.

This chain connects TRBV11-2 to TRBJ2-7; TRBD1 is a possible D gene (5 bases). V lost 2 bases, J lost 0 bases, and 20 bases lay in between. Germline-derived CDR1 and CDR2 are SGHAT and FQNNGV. The CDR3 is 18 amino acids. This CDR3 is CASSLPPWTLSSSYEQYF. The CDR3 DNA is TGTGCCAGCAGCTTACCCCCGTGGACACTTTCAAGCTCCTACGAGCAGTACTTC.

Only a few counts were recorded for this clone. The chain couples TRBV29-1 to TRBJ1-1, with D unclear. Germline V gene sequence: CDR1 SQVTM, CDR2 ANQGSEA. V lost 1 base to trimming and J lost 4 bases, with 7 bases between them. This CDR3 has 12 amino acids. The CDR3 region is CSVEGGLTEAFF. The CDR3 DNA follows: TGCAGCGTTGAAGGTGGGCTCACTGAAGCTTTCTTT.

The chain recombines TRBV30 with TRBJ2-7, with 7 bases lining up with TRBD2. J was trimmed by 6 bases and V by 0 bases; bases with no gene match: 8. CDR1 GTSNPN and CDR2 SVGIG come from the germline V gene (reference sequence). CDR3 size: 14 residues. The CDR3 DNA sequence: TGTGCCTGGAGTGTTGGGAAGGGAGGGTTCGAGCAGTACTTC. Its protein product is CAWSVGKGGFEQYF. Complete variable domain (other parts from reference TRBV30 and TRBJ2-7): SQTIHQWPATLVQPVGSPLSLECTVEGTSNPNLYWYRQAAGRGLQLLFYSVGIGQISSEVPQNLSASRPQDRQFILSSKKLLLSDSGFYLCAWSVGKGGFEQYFGPGTRLTVT.

A single count supports this clone. The chain has TRBV7-9 and TRBJ1-2; D not resolved. Per the germline V gene, CDR1 is SEHNR and CDR2 is FQNEAQ (reference sequence). V was clipped by 0 bases and J by 6 bases, with 14 bases between them. This CDR3 spans 15 amino acids. In DNA, the CDR3 is TGTGCCAGCAGCTTAGCGGGAGGGCCGTCTAATGGCTACACCTTC. Amino acid sequence: CASSLAGGPSNGYTF.

This clone was observed a single time. This chain links TRBV21-1 with TRBJ1-1. TRBV21-1 is a pseudogene segment. The CDR3 is made up of 13 amino acids. CDR3 sequence reads: CASSKRTYTEAFF. CDR3 coding DNA: TGTGCCAGCAGCAAAAGGACGTACACTGAAGCTTTCTTT.

This chain joins TRBV7-2 and TRBJ2-7, with TRBD1 matching 7 bases. Per the germline V gene, CDR1 is SGHTA and CDR2 is FQGNSA. The length of the CDR3 is 15 residues. Trimming at V came to 2 bases and at J to 2 bases, leaving 6 bases not matched to a gene. The CDR3 region has the DNA TGTGCCAGCAGCTTATTAGGGACAGATACCTACGAGCAGTACTTC. This encodes CASSLLGTDTYEQYF.

This chain connects TRBV11-3 to TRBJ1-1; D is undetermined. Germline V CDR1 and CDR2: SGHNT, YENEEA. This CDR3 has 15 residues. Between the trimmed V and J ends, which lost 2 bases and 0 bases, there was a span of 10 bases. The DNA of the CDR3 is TGTGCCAGCAGCTTATGGGCGGAGATGAACACTGAAGCTTTCTTT. Amino acid sequence: CASSLWAEMNTEAFF.

V usage is TRBV20-1 and J usage is TRBJ2-1, with 12 positions matching TRBD2. J gave up 4 bases and V 3 bases, and 4 bases lay outside the gene matches. Germline loops: CDR1 DFQATT, CDR2 SNEGSKA (reference sequence). The CDR3 is made up of 15 amino acids. Here the CDR3 reads CSASQLAGGYNEQFF. For the CDR3, the DNA is TGCAGTGCTAGTCAACTAGCGGGGGGTTACAATGAGCAGTTCTTC.

This clone was seen just once. This rearrangement joins TRBV24-1 to TRBJ1-1; no clear D. Trimming left V 7 bases short and J 4 bases short, with 6 bases between. CDR3 length: 11 residues. Germline CDR1 is KGHDR and CDR2 is SFDVKD. The CDR3 region is CATSAGTEAFF. The CDR3 nucleotides are TGTGCCACCAGCGCTGGCACTGAAGCTTTCTTT.

This chain connects TRBV19 to TRBJ2-3, with D unclear. Germline V gene sequence: CDR1 LNHDA, CDR2 SQIVND (reference sequence). The CDR3 totals 12 residues. V was cut by 3 bases and J by 7 bases, with 8 bases left in between. The CDR3 nucleotides are TGTGCCAGTAGTATTTATTCTCATACGCAGTATTTT. Its translation is CASSIYSHTQYF.

The chain joins TRBV19 to TRBJ2-2, with D maybe TRBD1 (5 bases). Trimming pared 0 bases from V and 7 bases from J, leaving 9 bases between. CDR3 length: 14 residues. CDR1 LNHDA and CDR2 SQIVND come from the germline V gene (reference sequence). CDR3 sequence: CASSIEAGFGELFF. The CDR3 DNA reads TGTGCCAGTAGTATAGAAGCAGGGTTCGGGGAGCTGTTTTTT.